The clone carrying this T cell receptor beta chain has ten or more counts. Antigen unknown. This record belongs to a study of T-cell reconstitution after alpha-beta-depleted transplantation in children. The CDR3 length is 14 residues. V gave up 1 base and J gave up 9 bases, with 13 bases separating them. The V gene's germline CDR1 is SEHNR and CDR2 FQNEAQ (reference sequence). Unique molecular identifiers were incorporated into the prepared TCRbeta library. From the PCR reads, TCRdb called clonotypes with MiXCR, one entry per CDR3 protein. The sample holds about 470,000 distinct CDR3 sequences, roughly two fifths seen once. General study findings and limits: Several hundred expanded graft clones reportedly were the source of alpha-beta T cells about two months after transplant. Newly produced T cells mostly accounted for T-cell counts and diversity one year post-transplant. Some patients showed high day-60 TCRbeta diversity, which derived from surviving recipient T cells and thymic progenitors.

This receptor was identified in a girl aged 2-10 years with aplastic anemia, due to receive a stem cell transplant. The material was PBMCs, obtained before TCRalphabeta/CD19-depleted stem cell transplant. V and J are TRBV7-9 and TRBJ2-1, with a tentative D call TRBD2 (5 bases). Here the CDR3 reads CASSLDVFRGEQFF. The CDR3 DNA sequence: TGTGCCAGCAGCTTAGACGTGTTTCGGGGTGAGCAGTTCTTC.